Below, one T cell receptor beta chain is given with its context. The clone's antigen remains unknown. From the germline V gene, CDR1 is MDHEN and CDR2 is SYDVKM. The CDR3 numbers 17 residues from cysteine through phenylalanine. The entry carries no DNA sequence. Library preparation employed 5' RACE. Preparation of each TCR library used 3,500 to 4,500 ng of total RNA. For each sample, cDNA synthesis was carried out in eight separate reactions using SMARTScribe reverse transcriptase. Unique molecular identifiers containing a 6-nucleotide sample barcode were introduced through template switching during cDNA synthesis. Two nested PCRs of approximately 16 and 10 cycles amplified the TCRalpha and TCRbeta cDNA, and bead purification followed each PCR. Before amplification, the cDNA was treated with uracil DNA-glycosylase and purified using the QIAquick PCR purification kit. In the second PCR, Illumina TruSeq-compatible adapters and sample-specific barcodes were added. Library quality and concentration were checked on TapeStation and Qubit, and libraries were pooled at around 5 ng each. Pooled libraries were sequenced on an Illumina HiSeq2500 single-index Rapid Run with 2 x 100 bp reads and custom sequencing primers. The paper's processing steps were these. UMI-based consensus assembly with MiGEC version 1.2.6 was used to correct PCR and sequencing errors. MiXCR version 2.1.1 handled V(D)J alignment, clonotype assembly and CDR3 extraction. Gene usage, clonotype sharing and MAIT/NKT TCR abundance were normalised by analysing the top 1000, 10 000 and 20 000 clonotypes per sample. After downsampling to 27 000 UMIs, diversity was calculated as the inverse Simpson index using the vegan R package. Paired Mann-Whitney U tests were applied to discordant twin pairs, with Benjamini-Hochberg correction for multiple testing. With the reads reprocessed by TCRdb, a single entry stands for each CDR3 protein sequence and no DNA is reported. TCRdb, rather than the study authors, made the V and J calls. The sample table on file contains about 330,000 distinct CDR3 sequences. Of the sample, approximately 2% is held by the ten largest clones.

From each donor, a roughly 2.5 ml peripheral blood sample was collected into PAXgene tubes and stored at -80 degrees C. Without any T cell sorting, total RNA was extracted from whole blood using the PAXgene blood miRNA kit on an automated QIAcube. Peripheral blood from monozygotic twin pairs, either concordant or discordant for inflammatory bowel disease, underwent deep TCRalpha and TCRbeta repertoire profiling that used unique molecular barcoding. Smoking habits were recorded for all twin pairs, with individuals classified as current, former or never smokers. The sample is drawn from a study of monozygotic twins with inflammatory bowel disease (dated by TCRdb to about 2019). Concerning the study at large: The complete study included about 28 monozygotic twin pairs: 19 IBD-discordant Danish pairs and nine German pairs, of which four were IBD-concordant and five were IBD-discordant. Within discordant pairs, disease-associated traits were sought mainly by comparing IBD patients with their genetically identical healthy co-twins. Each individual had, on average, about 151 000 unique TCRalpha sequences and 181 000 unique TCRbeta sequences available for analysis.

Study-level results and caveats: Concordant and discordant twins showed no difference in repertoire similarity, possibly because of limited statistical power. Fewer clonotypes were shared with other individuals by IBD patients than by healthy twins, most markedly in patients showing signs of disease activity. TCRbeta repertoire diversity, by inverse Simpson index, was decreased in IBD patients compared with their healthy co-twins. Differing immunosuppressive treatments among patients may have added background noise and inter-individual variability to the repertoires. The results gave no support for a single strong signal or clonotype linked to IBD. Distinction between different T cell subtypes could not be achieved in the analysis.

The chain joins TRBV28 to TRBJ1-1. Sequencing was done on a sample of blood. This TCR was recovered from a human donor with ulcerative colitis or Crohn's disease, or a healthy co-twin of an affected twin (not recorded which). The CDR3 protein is CASSLPATNRWNTEAFF.